One and the same sample provided the 8 T cell receptor beta chains below, sequenced in a study of human thymus T cells. The repertoire was sequenced with immunoSEQ multiplex PCR; TCRdb's copy has only in-frame clones and lacks some. The repertoire holds roughly 54,000 clones, with 94% as singletons. The sequenced material came from blood. The source is a boy younger than two with a congenital heart defect but otherwise immunologically healthy.

The gene calls are TRBV19 and TRBJ2-5, with 15 bases fitting TRBD2. The J segment lost 2 bases and the V segment lost 6 bases, leaving 1 base of the junction unmatched. CDR1 is LNHDA and CDR2 is SQIVND in the germline V gene (reference sequence). The CDR3 contains 15 residues. In nucleotides, the CDR3 is TGTGCCAGTAGAGGACTAGCGGGGGGGCAAGAGACCCAGTACTTC. Its protein product is CASRGLAGGQETQYF.

This clone has only one observation. The chain carries TRBV7-9 and TRBJ1-1; D not resolved. The CDR3 covers 18 residues. Germline V CDR1 and CDR2: SEHNR, FQNEAQ (reference sequence). Trimming removed 5 bases from V and 1 base from J, with 23 bases in between. CDR3: CASSPRIGSGLKNTEAFF. Written as DNA, the CDR3 is TGTGCCAGCAGCCCTAGGATAGGTAGCGGCCTGAAGAACACTGAAGCTTTCTTT. The entire variable domain, with the rest obtained from reference TRBV7-9 and TRBJ1-1, is as follows: DTGVSQNPRHKITKRGQNVTFRCDPISEHNRLYWYRQTLGQGPEFLTYFQNEAQLEKSRLLSDRFSAERPKGSFSTLEIQRTEQGDSAMYLCASSPRIGSGLKNTEAFFGQGTRLTVV.

This chain connects TRBV28 to TRBJ2-1; D not certain. The V end was cut by 3 bases, the J end by 0 bases, with 12 bases between. CDR1 and CDR2 (germline): MDHEN, SYDVKM. The CDR3 loop spans 16 amino acids. In nucleotides, the CDR3 is TGTGCCAGCAGTTTTTCCCCGGTAAGCTCCTACAATGAGCAGTTCTTC. Residues: CASSFSPVSSYNEQFF.

J is TRBJ2-3 and V is TRBV11-2; D is possibly TRBD2 (5 bases). Germline CDR1 SGHAT, CDR2 FQNNGV. Between the trimmed V and J ends, which lost 1 base and 1 base, there was a span of 9 bases. This CDR3 has 15 residues. Here the CDR3 DNA reads TGTGCCAGCAGCTTAGGGCGGGTGCGCACAGATACGCAGTATTTT. Its protein is CASSLGRVRTDTQYF.

The chain employs TRBV10-2 and TRBJ1-4, with unresolved D. Between the trimmed V and J ends, which lost 0 bases and 4 bases, there was a span of 12 bases. This CDR3 region has 16 residues. The germline V gene encodes CDR1 WSHSY and CDR2 SAAADI. The CDR3 loop is CASSESWEGVNEKLFF. For the CDR3, the DNA is TGCGCCAGCAGTGAGTCGTGGGAGGGCGTTAATGAAAAACTGTTTTTT.

The V gene is TRBV7-2, the J gene TRBJ2-7; perhaps TRBD2 as D (5 bases). The V end lost 1 base, the J end lost 7 bases, and 8 bases lay between the germline ends. The CDR3 contains 12 residues. From germline, CDR1 is SGHTA and CDR2 FQGNSA. The CDR3 region has the DNA TGTGCCAGCAGCTTAGGAGGGCAGGAGCAGTACTTC. It encodes CASSLGGQEQYF.

The chain carries TRBV7-9 and TRBJ2-3, with 8 bases fitting TRBD2. V lost 1 base to trimming and J lost 3 bases; unmatched junction nucleotides: 6. The CDR3 is made up of 16 amino acids. Germline loops: CDR1 SEHNR, CDR2 FQNEAQ (reference sequence). The CDR3 loop reads CASSLGTSSPTDTQYF. The CDR3 nucleotides read TGTGCCAGCAGCTTAGGGACTAGCTCCCCGACAGATACGCAGTATTTT. Full variable domain (remainder filled in from reference TRBV7-9 and TRBJ2-3): DTGVSQNPRHKITKRGQNVTFRCDPISEHNRLYWYRQTLGQGPEFLTYFQNEAQLEKSRLLSDRFSAERPKGSFSTLEIQRTEQGDSAMYLCASSLGTSSPTDTQYFGPGTRLTVL.

The V call is TRBV6-5, the J call TRBJ2-2; the D gene is possibly TRBD1 (6 bases). Deletions cut 7 bases from V and 4 bases from J, with 13 bases between. The CDR3 runs 14 residues. Per the germline V gene, CDR1 is MNHEY and CDR2 is SVGAGI. CDR3 DNA sequence: TGTGCCAGCAAGAGGGGGTCGTTCACCGGGGAGCTGTTTTTT. Encoded protein: CASKRGSFTGELFF.